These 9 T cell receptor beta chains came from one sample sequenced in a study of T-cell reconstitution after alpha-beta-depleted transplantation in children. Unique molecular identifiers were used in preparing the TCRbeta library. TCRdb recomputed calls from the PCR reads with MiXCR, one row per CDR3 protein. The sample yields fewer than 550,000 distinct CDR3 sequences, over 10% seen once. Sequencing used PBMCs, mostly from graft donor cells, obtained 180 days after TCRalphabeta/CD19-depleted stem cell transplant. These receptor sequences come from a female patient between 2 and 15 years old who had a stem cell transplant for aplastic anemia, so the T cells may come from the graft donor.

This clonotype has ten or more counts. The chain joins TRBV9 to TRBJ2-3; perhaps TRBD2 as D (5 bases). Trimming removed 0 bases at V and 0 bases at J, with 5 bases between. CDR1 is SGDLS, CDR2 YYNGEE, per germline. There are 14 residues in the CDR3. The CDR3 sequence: CASSVGGSTDTQYF. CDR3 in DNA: TGTGCCAGCAGCGTAGGCGGGAGCACAGATACGCAGTATTTT. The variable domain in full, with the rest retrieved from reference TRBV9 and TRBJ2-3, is DSGVTQTPKHLITATGQRVTLRCSPRSGDLSVYWYQQSLDQGLQFLIQYYNGEERAKGNILERFSAQQFPDLHSELNLSSLELGDSALYFCASSVGGSTDTQYFGPGTRLTVL.

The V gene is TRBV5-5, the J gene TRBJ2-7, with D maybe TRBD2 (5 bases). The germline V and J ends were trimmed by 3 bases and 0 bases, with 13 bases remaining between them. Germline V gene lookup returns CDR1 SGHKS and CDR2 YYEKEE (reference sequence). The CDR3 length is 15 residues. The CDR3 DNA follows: TGTGCCAGCAGCTCTGGGCGGACTCCCTCCTACGAGCAGTACTTC. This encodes CASSSGRTPSYEQYF. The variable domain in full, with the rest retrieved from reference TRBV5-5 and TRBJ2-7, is DAGVTQSPTHLIKTRGQQVTLRCSPISGHKSVSWYQQVLGQGPQFIFQYYEKEERGRGNFPDRFSARQFPNYSSELNVNALLLGDSALYLCASSSGRTPSYEQYFGPGTRLTVT.

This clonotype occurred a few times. As DNA, the CDR3 is TGTGCCAGCAGTTACCCAGTAGCGGGCCAATATGGGGAGACCCAGTACTTC. Translating gives CASSYPVAGQYGETQYF. The V gene is TRBV6-2 or TRBV6-3, the J gene TRBJ2-5, with 7 bases fitting TRBD2. The CDR3 has 17 amino acids. The germline gives CDR1 MNHEY, CDR2 SVGEGT. Trimming removed 2 bases from V and 5 bases from J; junction bases left unmatched: 14.

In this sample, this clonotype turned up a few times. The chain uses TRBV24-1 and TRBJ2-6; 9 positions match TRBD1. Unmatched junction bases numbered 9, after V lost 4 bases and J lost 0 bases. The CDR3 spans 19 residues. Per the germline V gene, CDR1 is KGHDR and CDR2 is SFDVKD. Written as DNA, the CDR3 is TGTGCCACCAGTGACCCACCGGGACAGGGATCCTCTGGGGCCAACGTCCTGACTTTC. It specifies CATSDPPGQGSSGANVLTF.

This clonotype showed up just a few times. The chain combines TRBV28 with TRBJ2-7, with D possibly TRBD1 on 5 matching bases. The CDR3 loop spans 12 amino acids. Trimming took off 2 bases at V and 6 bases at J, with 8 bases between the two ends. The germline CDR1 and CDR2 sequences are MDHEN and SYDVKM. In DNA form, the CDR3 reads TGTGCCAGCAGTTTACTCCAGGGCGAGCAGTACTTC. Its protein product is CASSLLQGEQYF.

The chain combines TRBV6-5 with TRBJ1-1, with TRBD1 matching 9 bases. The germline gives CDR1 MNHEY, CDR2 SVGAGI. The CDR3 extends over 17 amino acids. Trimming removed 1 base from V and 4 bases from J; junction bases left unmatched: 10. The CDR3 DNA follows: TGTGCCAGCAGTTACTTGGGACAGGGCGATCGGAGCACTGAAGCTTTCTTT. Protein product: CASSYLGQGDRSTEAFF.

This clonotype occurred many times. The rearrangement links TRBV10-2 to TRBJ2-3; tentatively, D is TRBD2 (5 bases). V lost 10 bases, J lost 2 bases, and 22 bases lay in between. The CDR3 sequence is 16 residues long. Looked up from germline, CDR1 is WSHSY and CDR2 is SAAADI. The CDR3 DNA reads TGCGCCACTTGGGCGGGCACATTCCTTTTCACAGATACGCAGTATTTT. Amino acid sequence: CATWAGTFLFTDTQYF.

The CDR3 is CASSFIRDTRTYEQYV. The CDR3 region has the DNA TGTGCCAGCAGTTTTATCCGGGACACCCGCACCTACGAGCAGTACGTC. The chain employs TRBV2 and TRBJ2-7; tentative D call: TRBD1 (6 bases). CDR3 length: 16 residues. V dropped 5 bases and J dropped 2 bases, with 19 bases sitting between them. Germline V CDR1 and CDR2: SNHLY, FYNNEI.

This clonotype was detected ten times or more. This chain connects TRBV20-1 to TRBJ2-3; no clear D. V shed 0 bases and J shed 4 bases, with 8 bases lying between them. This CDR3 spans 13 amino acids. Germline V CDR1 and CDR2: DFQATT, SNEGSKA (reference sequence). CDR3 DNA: TGCAGTGCTAGAGAAGGCGGTCCAGATACGCAGTATTTT. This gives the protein CSAREGGPDTQYF.